Below are 32 T cell receptor beta chains sequenced from a single sample in a study of shared clonotypes between healthy human individuals. Here immunoSEQ multiplex PCR was the method, and the copy in TCRdb shows in-frame clones only, minus some. The sample includes under 600,000 clones, less than 98% of them seen just once. The sample comprised naive CD4+ T cells sorted from blood. The subset denotes: CD45RA+ positively selected. These TCRs come from a young woman in good health.

The chain employs TRBV5-1 and TRBJ2-3; tentative D call: TRBD2 (5 bases). Germline lookup yields CDR1 SGHRS and CDR2 YFSETQ. The CDR3 is 15 residues long. Trimming left V 5 bases short and J 0 bases short, with 13 bases between. CDR3 sequence (DNA): TGCGCCAGCAGGAATACCGGGGATAGCACAGATACGCAGTATTTT. Amino acids: CASRNTGDSTDTQYF.

The chain is built from TRBV7-6 and TRBJ2-3, with TRBD2 identical over 13 bases. The V segment lost 2 bases and the J segment 4 bases; nucleotides outside the gene matches: 9. The CDR3 runs 18 residues. Germline assignment: CDR1 SGHVS and CDR2 FNYEAQ. CDR3 nucleotide sequence: TGTGCCAGCAGCTTATGGTCGGGGACTAGCGGGAACCCAGATACGCAGTATTTT. This translates into CASSLWSGTSGNPDTQYF.

V is TRBV2 and J is TRBJ2-4; 7 bases map to TRBD2. CDR1 is SNHLY, CDR2 FYNNEI, per germline. This CDR3 contains 16 residues. The V and J ends lost 2 bases and 4 bases, in that order; junction bases with no gene match: 8. This CDR3 reads CASSEYSGGGKNIQYF. Written as DNA, the CDR3 is TGTGCCAGCAGTGAATATTCTGGCGGGGGAAAAAACATTCAGTACTTC.

The rearrangement links TRBV25-1 to TRBJ1-2; 7 positions match TRBD1. Unmatched junction bases numbered 3, after V lost 2 bases and J lost 6 bases. The germline gives CDR1 MGHDK, CDR2 SYGVNS. The CDR3 sequence is 13 residues long. The CDR3 region has the DNA TGTGCCAGCAGTGAACCCGGGACAGATGGCTACACCTTC. Amino acids: CASSEPGTDGYTF.

The CDR3 protein is CAISGSGDPTTNEKLFF. The CDR3, as DNA: TGTGCCATCAGTGGGTCGGGAGATCCCACAACTAATGAAAAACTGTTTTTT. This chain connects TRBV10-3 to TRBJ1-4; no clear D gene. Germline CDR1 is ENHRY and CDR2 is SYGVKD. V was clipped by 4 bases and J by 0 bases, with 15 bases between them. The CDR3 has 17 residues.

The chain joins TRBV7-9 to TRBJ2-1, with D unclear. Trimming left V 5 bases short and J 12 bases short, with 14 bases between. The CDR3 is 12 residues long. In germline, CDR1 is SEHNR, CDR2 FQNEAQ (reference sequence). DNA of the CDR3: TGTGCCAGCAGCGCGACCGAACGGCGGCAGTTCTTC. Its protein is CASSATERRQFF.

As DNA, the CDR3 is TGTGCCAGCAGCTTTCTGAGCCGGGACCTCTCTGGAAACACCATATATTTT. This sequence encodes CASSFLSRDLSGNTIYF. The rearrangement joins TRBV7-2 to TRBJ1-3; the D gene is possibly TRBD1 (5 bases). This CDR3 has 17 amino acids. Germline CDR1 is SGHTA and CDR2 is FQGNSA. V dropped 3 bases and J dropped 0 bases, with 15 bases sitting between them.

The chain carries TRBV6-1 and TRBJ1-1; 10 bases line up with TRBD1. Unmatched junction bases numbered 8, after V lost 5 bases and J lost 5 bases. Germline CDR1 reads MNHNS; CDR2 reads SASEGT. The CDR3 contains 15 residues. CDR3 region: CASSITTGGRTEAFF. The CDR3 nucleotides read TGTGCCAGCAGTATAACGACAGGGGGCCGGACTGAAGCTTTCTTT.

The chain has TRBV7-9 and TRBJ2-7, with D hard to call. This CDR3 is 12 amino acids long. Germline V gene sequence: CDR1 SEHNR, CDR2 FQNEAQ (reference sequence). Trimming took 2 bases from V and 4 from J, leaving 6 bases between them. CDR3 sequence: CASSLYGYEQYF. As DNA, the CDR3 is TGTGCCAGCAGCTTATATGGATACGAGCAGTACTTC.

The genes are TRBV15 and TRBJ2-2; 9 bases fit TRBD1. With 11 bases clipped from V and 5 bases from J, the junction kept 9 bases outside the gene matches. The CDR3 totals 14 residues. CDR1 is LNHNV, CDR2 YYDKDF, per germline (reference sequence). The CDR3 sequence is CASTGGLSTGELFF. The CDR3 DNA sequence: TGTGCCTCAACAGGGGGCTTGAGTACCGGGGAGCTGTTTTTT.

The chain has TRBV18 and TRBJ2-6; 8 nucleotides match TRBD1. The J segment lost 6 bases and the V segment lost 3 bases, leaving 10 bases of the junction unmatched. From germline, CDR1 is KGHSH and CDR2 LQKENI. The CDR3 totals 17 residues. The DNA of the CDR3 is TGTGCCAGCTCACCCACGTCACAGGGGGGATTGGCCAACGTCCTGACTTTC. This gives the protein CASSPTSQGGLANVLTF.

This clone was observed once. This chain uses TRBV27 with TRBJ1-5; no clear D. The CDR3 has 14 residues. CDR1 is MNHEY, CDR2 SMNVEV, per germline (reference sequence). V was cut by 6 bases and J by 0 bases, with 9 bases left in between. Here the CDR3 DNA reads TGTGCCAGCAGGGCAAAGTATAGCAATCAGCCCCAGCATTTT. This gives the protein CASRAKYSNQPQHF.

The rearrangement joins TRBV7-9 to TRBJ1-3; D gene uncertain. This CDR3 spans 14 amino acids. The germline CDR1 and CDR2 sequences are SEHNR and FQNEAQ (reference sequence). V lost 1 base to trimming and J lost 1 base, with 5 bases between them. The CDR3 protein is CASSLGGSGNTIYF. CDR3 nucleotides: TGTGCCAGCAGCTTAGGGGGTTCTGGAAACACCATATATTTT.

V usage is TRBV4-1 and J usage is TRBJ2-7; the match to TRBD1 covers 7 bases. CDR1 is MGHRA, CDR2 YSYEKL, per germline. CDR3 length: 15 residues. The ends lost 0 bases at V and 3 bases at J; junction bases unmatched: 5. This chain's CDR3 is CASSQDQQGLYEQYF. The CDR3 DNA sequence: TGCGCCAGCAGCCAAGATCAACAGGGGCTCTACGAGCAGTACTTC.

Here the CDR3 DNA reads TGTGCCAGTATGAGGACTAGCGGTTCCTACGAGCAGTACTTC. It translates to CASMRTSGSYEQYF. This rearrangement joins TRBV25-1 to TRBJ2-7, with 10 bases matching TRBD2. This CDR3 contains 14 residues. With 9 bases clipped from V and 1 base from J, the junction kept 6 bases outside the gene matches. Germline V gene lookup returns CDR1 MGHDK and CDR2 SYGVNS.

The chain has TRBV6-1 and TRBJ1-4; D is possibly TRBD1 (6 bases). Germline V lookup: CDR1 MNHNS, CDR2 SASEGT. V was trimmed by 8 bases and J by 11 bases, leaving 24 bases between them. This CDR3 is built from 15 residues. The CDR3 sequence: CASREQGGNPLKLFF. CDR3 DNA sequence: TGTGCCAGCCGAGAACAGGGAGGGAATCCTCTGAAACTGTTTTTT.

CDR3 sequence: CASSLLPTDTQYF. In DNA form, the CDR3 reads TGCGCCAGCAGCTTGCTTCCCACAGATACGCAGTATTTT. This rearrangement joins TRBV5-1 to TRBJ2-3; D not certain. Trimming removed 1 base from V and 2 bases from J, with 5 bases in between. Germline V gene sequence: CDR1 SGHRS, CDR2 YFSETQ. The CDR3 is 13 amino acids.

CDR3 amino acids: CASSPPHGDSYNEQFF. In DNA, the CDR3 is TGTGCCAGCTCACCACCCCACGGGGACTCCTACAATGAGCAGTTCTTC. The chain couples TRBV18 to TRBJ2-1; the D gene is possibly TRBD2 (5 bases). CDR1 and CDR2 from the germline V gene are KGHSH and LQKENI. The length of the CDR3 is 16 residues. Between the trimmed V and J ends, which lost 0 bases and 0 bases, there was a span of 9 bases.

The rearrangement links TRBV27 to TRBJ2-1; 10 bases map to TRBD2. The germline CDR1 and CDR2 sequences are MNHEY and SMNVEV (reference sequence). The trim removed 5 bases at V and 7 bases at J, leaving 14 bases unmatched. The CDR3 covers 17 residues. CDR3: CASSARVAGGLLNEQFF. The CDR3 DNA is TGTGCCAGCAGTGCCCGGGTAGCGGGAGGTCTACTGAATGAGCAGTTCTTC.

The chain has TRBV5-1 and TRBJ2-7; 10 nucleotides line up with TRBD1. The junction had 8 bases not matched to a gene; V was cut back by 5 bases and J by 3 bases. This CDR3 comprises 15 residues. Germline CDR1 is SGHRS and CDR2 is YFSETQ. The CDR3 sequence: CASSYRDRGFYEQYF. CDR3 bases: TGCGCCAGCAGTTACCGGGACAGGGGTTTCTACGAGCAGTACTTC.

V usage is TRBV6-1 and J usage is TRBJ2-2; D possibly corresponds to TRBD1 (6 bases). The CDR3 has 15 residues. In germline, CDR1 is MNHNS, CDR2 SASEGT. The V end lost 6 bases, the J end lost 3 bases, and 14 bases lay between the germline ends. The CDR3 loop reads CASRQNTGYTGELFF. CDR3 nucleotide sequence: TGTGCCAGCAGGCAAAATACAGGGTACACCGGGGAGCTGTTTTTT.

The gene calls are TRBV28 and TRBJ1-4; 7 bases align to TRBD1. The CDR3 runs to 13 residues. Germline V gene lookup returns CDR1 MDHEN and CDR2 SYDVKM. J was trimmed by 7 bases and V by 2 bases; bases with no gene match: 1. Here the CDR3 reads CASSLPGGEKLFF. The DNA of the CDR3 is TGTGCCAGCAGTTTACCAGGGGGTGAAAAACTGTTTTTT.

The V and J genes are TRBV19 and TRBJ2-5, with 7 nucleotides matching TRBD1. In germline, CDR1 is LNHDA, CDR2 SQIVND (reference sequence). J gave up 0 bases and V 8 bases, and 3 bases lay outside the gene matches. The CDR3 covers 13 residues. The CDR3, as DNA: TGTGCCAGTTCCGGGACAGACCAAGAGACCCAGTACTTC. Encoded protein: CASSGTDQETQYF. Full variable domain (missing parts from reference TRBV19 and TRBJ2-5): DGGITQSPKYLFRKEGQNVTLSCEQNLNHDAMYWYRQDPGQGLRLIYYSQIVNDFQKGDIAEGYSVSREKKESFPLTVTSAQKNPTAFYLCASSGTDQETQYFGPGTRLLVL.

The genes are TRBV4-1 and TRBJ1-2; 8 nucleotides match TRBD1. The CDR3 has 13 residues. Germline CDR1 is MGHRA and CDR2 is YSYEKL. V shed 4 bases and J 6 bases; nucleotides not matched to a gene: 4. CDR3 in amino acids: CASSPTGVDGYTF. CDR3 DNA: TGCGCCAGCAGCCCGACAGGGGTTGATGGCTACACCTTC.

The rearrangement links TRBV5-5 to TRBJ2-5; a weak D match, TRBD2 (6 bases). V dropped 5 bases and J dropped 1 base, with 15 bases sitting between them. Germline loops: CDR1 SGHKS, CDR2 YYEKEE (reference sequence). The CDR3 has 15 residues. The CDR3 protein is CASSRDFSTQETQYF. The CDR3 coding sequence is TGTGCCAGCAGTAGGGACTTCTCGACCCAAGAGACCCAGTACTTC.

This chain connects TRBV28 to TRBJ2-5; D possibly corresponds to TRBD2 (5 bases). The CDR3 has 16 residues. Germline V gene sequence: CDR1 MDHEN, CDR2 SYDVKM. V gave up 6 bases and J gave up 2 bases, with 19 bases separating them. CDR3 coding DNA: TGTGCCAGCAGATTTTTAAGTCCCCGACTACAAGAGACCCAGTACTTC. Translated: CASRFLSPRLQETQYF.

The CDR3 reads CASSTNTGANVLTF. The CDR3 DNA sequence: TGTGCCAGCAGCACGAACACTGGGGCCAACGTCCTGACTTTC. This chain connects TRBV21-1 to TRBJ2-6; the DNA was not compared with TRBD1, the D call given in the table. TRBV21-1 is assigned pseudogene status. The CDR3 sequence is 14 residues long.

The genes are TRBV2 and TRBJ2-7; D uncertain. Trimming took 3 bases from V and 3 from J, leaving 12 bases between them. Germline assignment: CDR1 SNHLY and CDR2 FYNNEI. This CDR3 contains 14 residues. CDR3 nucleotide sequence: TGTGCCAGCAGTGAGTGGCCGCGCCACTACGAGCAGTACTTC. This gives the protein CASSEWPRHYEQYF.

The J gene is TRBJ2-1, the V gene TRBV2; a weak D match, TRBD1 (5 bases). Between the trimmed V and J ends, which lost 0 bases and 7 bases, there was a span of 16 bases. CDR3 length equals 16 residues. Germline V CDR1 and CDR2: SNHLY, FYNNEI. The CDR3 region is CASSEAGRAARNEQFF. The DNA of the CDR3 is TGTGCCAGCAGTGAAGCGGGCAGGGCTGCTCGGAATGAGCAGTTCTTC.

The rearrangement uses TRBV19 and TRBJ2-7; perhaps TRBD2 as D (6 bases). The CDR3 is 15 amino acids. Trimming cost V 1 base and J 3 bases, with 13 bases left between them. The germline CDR1 and CDR2 sequences are LNHDA and SQIVND (reference sequence). The CDR3 spells CASSIGSGEGYEQYF. In DNA, the CDR3 is TGTGCCAGTAGTATAGGGTCGGGAGAAGGCTACGAGCAGTACTTC.

The J gene is TRBJ2-7, the V gene TRBV5-1; D ambiguous. Trimming left V 3 bases short and J 2 bases short, with 15 bases between. Germline assignment: CDR1 SGHRS and CDR2 YFSETQ. The CDR3 is 15 amino acids. CDR3 amino acids: CASSSGSSYPYEQYF. The CDR3 DNA reads as TGCGCCAGCAGCTCCGGCAGTTCTTATCCCTACGAGCAGTACTTC.

The chain couples TRBV4-1 to TRBJ1-1; no clear D. This CDR3 spans 17 amino acids. Trimming removed 0 bases at V and 0 bases at J, with 14 bases between. CDR1 and CDR2 from the germline V gene are MGHRA and YSYEKL. CDR3 in DNA: TGCGCCAGCAGCCAAGATAATCCGGGTCCGCTGAACACTGAAGCTTTCTTT. It codes for CASSQDNPGPLNTEAFF.